This entry lists 15 T cell receptor beta chains sequenced from one sample in a study of cytomegalovirus exposure and HLA in healthy donors. Vbeta (60) and Jbeta (13) primers were used in the PCR. Profiling relied on immunoSEQ multiplex PCR, and the TCRdb table lists in-frame clones only, not all of them. The sample lists about 160,000 clones; 75% to 90% were seen once. Material for sequencing was PBMCs. These receptors all come from a woman aged 18-29 years in good health and CMV-seronegative.

This clone came up once. The chain employs TRBV5-1 and TRBJ2-5; D call uncertain. The germline V gene encodes CDR1 SGHRS and CDR2 YFSETQ. The germline V and J ends were trimmed by 0 bases and 1 base, with 10 bases remaining between them. The CDR3 has 15 residues. In DNA form, the CDR3 reads TGCGCCAGCAGCTTGGGAGGAAGTAGCCAAGAGACCCAGTACTTC. This codes for CASSLGGSSQETQYF.

The V gene is TRBV18, the J gene TRBJ1-1; 10 nucleotides line up with TRBD1. Germline V gene sequence: CDR1 KGHSH, CDR2 LQKENI. The CDR3 loop spans 15 amino acids. V lost 4 bases to trimming and J lost 5 bases; unmatched junction nucleotides: 7. CDR3 nucleotides: TGTGCCAGCTCACGAATCGGGACAGGGGATACTGAAGCTTTCTTT. Amino acid sequence: CASSRIGTGDTEAFF.

The CDR3 DNA sequence: TGTGCCAGCTCACCACTCGGGACAGGGCAACTCATGAACACTGAAGCTTTCTTT. Amino acid sequence: CASSPLGTGQLMNTEAFF. The J gene is TRBJ1-1, the V gene TRBV18; TRBD1 matches 9 bases. Germline CDR1 reads KGHSH; CDR2 reads LQKENI. With V trimmed by 1 base and J by 0 bases, 9 bases remained unmatched. The CDR3 length is 18 residues.

This clone was counted only a few times. The chain combines TRBV28 with TRBJ2-2; TRBD1 matches at 9 bases. Trimming cost V 1 base and J 6 bases; bases outside gene matches: 9. CDR3 size: 17 residues. Germline V gives CDR1 MDHEN, CDR2 SYDVKM. CDR3 region: CASSLSAKGTGSGELFF. CDR3 in DNA: TGTGCCAGCAGTTTATCTGCCAAGGGGACAGGGTCCGGGGAGCTGTTTTTT.

This clone was counted once. This chain links TRBV10-1 with TRBJ1-1; tentative D call: TRBD1 (5 bases). The germline V gene encodes CDR1 WNHNN and CDR2 SYGVQD (reference sequence). V was clipped by 3 bases and J by 4 bases, with 12 bases between them. This CDR3 spans 14 amino acids. The CDR3 reads CASSEGGVITEAFF. CDR3 bases: TGCGCCAGCAGTGAAGGAGGGGTCATCACTGAAGCTTTCTTT.

The chain is built from TRBV10-3 and TRBJ2-2, with TRBD1 identical over 9 bases. The CDR3 consists of 14 residues. From germline, CDR1 is ENHRY and CDR2 SYGVKD. The junction had 5 bases not matched to a gene; V was cut back by 6 bases and J by 6 bases. This chain's CDR3 is CAIRPGQGSGELFF. Written as DNA, the CDR3 is TGTGCCATCAGGCCGGGACAGGGTTCCGGGGAGCTGTTTTTT.

The chain is built from TRBV19 and TRBJ2-1; a possible D gene is TRBD1 (5 bases). Per germline, CDR1 LNHDA and CDR2 SQIVND (reference sequence). Between the trimmed V and J ends, which lost 5 bases and 6 bases, there was a span of 17 bases. There are 15 residues in the CDR3. CDR3 amino acids: CASSRTRQTVNEQFF. The DNA of the CDR3 is TGTGCCAGTAGTCGGACCCGACAGACCGTCAATGAGCAGTTCTTC.

V usage is TRBV4-1 and J usage is TRBJ1-3; D is undetermined. Looked up from germline, CDR1 is MGHRA and CDR2 is YSYEKL. The V end lost 5 bases, the J end lost 4 bases, and 18 bases lay between the germline ends. This CDR3 is built from 16 residues. The CDR3 loop reads CASSSPGWANGNTIYF. In DNA form, the CDR3 reads TGCGCCAGCAGCTCCCCCGGTTGGGCTAACGGAAACACCATATATTTT.

The chain is built from TRBV6-6 and TRBJ2-3; the match to TRBD1 covers 8 bases. The V gene end was trimmed by 4 bases and the J gene end by 4 bases; junction bases not matched to a gene: 10. There are 16 residues in the CDR3. Germline V gives CDR1 MNHNY, CDR2 SVGAGI (reference sequence). Here the CDR3 reads CASSSLPGGPADTQYF. The CDR3 bases are TGTGCCAGCAGTTCTCTCCCAGGGGGCCCCGCAGATACGCAGTATTTT.

This chain uses TRBV9 with TRBJ2-2; tentatively, D is TRBD2 (6 bases). V lost 3 bases and J lost 7, with 13 bases in between. Germline loops: CDR1 SGDLS, CDR2 YYNGEE. The CDR3 loop spans 14 amino acids. CDR3 sequence (DNA): TGTGCCAGCAGCGGCGGAGGGTCTGGCGGGGAGCTGTTTTTT. This encodes CASSGGGSGGELFF. Based on the CDR3 plus reference TRBV9 and TRBJ2-2, the full variable domain is DSGVTQTPKHLITATGQRVTLRCSPRSGDLSVYWYQQSLDQGLQFLIQYYNGEERAKGNILERFSAQQFPDLHSELNLSSLELGDSALYFCASSGGGSGGELFFGEGSRLTVL.

The V call is TRBV11-3, the J call TRBJ2-1; D perhaps matches TRBD2 (6 bases). V was shortened by 4 bases and J by 7 bases, with 8 bases between the two germline ends. The germline V gene encodes CDR1 SGHNT and CDR2 YENEEA. The CDR3 has 12 residues. In nucleotides, the CDR3 is TGTGCCAGCAGCTGGGGGGAGAATGAGCAGTTCTTC. Encoded protein: CASSWGENEQFF. The full variable domain, completed using reference TRBV11-3 and TRBJ2-1, is EAGVVQSPRYKIIEKKQPVAFWCNPISGHNTLYWYLQNLGQGPELLIRYENEEAVDDSQLPKDRFSAERLKGVDSTLKIQPAELGDSAVYLCASSWGENEQFFGPGTRLTVL.

CDR3 region: CASSEGGVTEAFF. CDR3 in DNA: TGTGCCAGCTCAGAAGGGGGCGTCACTGAAGCTTTCTTT. The chain combines TRBV18 with TRBJ1-1, with 7 bases identical to TRBD1. The CDR3 runs 13 residues. V dropped 5 bases and J dropped 4; count of bases not matched to a gene: 4. Germline assignment: CDR1 KGHSH and CDR2 LQKENI. The whole variable domain, filled in from reference TRBV18 and TRBJ1-1, reads NAGVMQNPRHLVRRRGQEARLRCSPMKGHSHVYWYRQLPEEGLKFMVYLQKENIIDESGMPKERFSAEFPKEGPSILRIQQVVRGDSAAYFCASSEGGVTEAFFGQGTRLTVV.

This clone was seen only once. This sample includes further DNA sequences coding for the same CDR3. J is TRBJ2-3 and V is TRBV4-2, with a weak D call TRBD1 (6 bases). Germline CDR1 is LGHNA and CDR2 is YNFKEQ. The CDR3 sequence is 15 residues long. V lost 2 bases and J lost 3, with 12 bases in between. The CDR3 sequence is CASSQQGQGTDTQYF. CDR3 in DNA: TGTGCCAGCAGCCAACAGGGGCAGGGGACAGATACGCAGTATTTT.

The rearrangement links TRBV12-5 to TRBJ1-6; D is undetermined. The CDR3 runs 14 residues. V gave up 2 bases and J gave up 2 bases, with 4 bases separating them. Germline V lookup: CDR1 LGHNT, CDR2 FRNRAP. This chain's CDR3 is CASGLSAYNSPLHF. CDR3 coding DNA: TGTGCTAGTGGTTTGTCAGCCTATAATTCACCCCTCCACTTT.

This clone was counted a single time. The chain couples TRBV18 to TRBJ1-1; 10 bases fit TRBD1. V lost 3 bases and J lost 4; bases outside the gene matches: 5. From germline, CDR1 is KGHSH and CDR2 LQKENI. CDR3 length: 15 amino acids. CDR3 sequence (DNA): TGTGCCAGCTCACCTGGGGACAGGGGCAGCACTGAAGCTTTCTTT. It yields the protein CASSPGDRGSTEAFF.